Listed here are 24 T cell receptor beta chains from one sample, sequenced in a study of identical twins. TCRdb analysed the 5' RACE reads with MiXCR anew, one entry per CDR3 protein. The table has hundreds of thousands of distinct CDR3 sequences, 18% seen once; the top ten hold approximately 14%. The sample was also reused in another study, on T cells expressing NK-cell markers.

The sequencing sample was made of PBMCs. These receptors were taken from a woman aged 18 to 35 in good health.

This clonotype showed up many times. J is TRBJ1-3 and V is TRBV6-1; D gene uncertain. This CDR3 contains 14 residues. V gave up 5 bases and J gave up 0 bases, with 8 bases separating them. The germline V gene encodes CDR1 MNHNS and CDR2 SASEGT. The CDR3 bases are TGTGCCAGCAGTCCGTGGGACTCTGGAAACACCATATATTTT. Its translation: CASSPWDSGNTIYF.

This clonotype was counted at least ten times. CDR3 amino acids: CASSQGKTKNEKLFF. The CDR3 DNA is TGTGCCAGCAGCCAAGGGAAAACGAAGAATGAAAAACTGTTTTTT. The chain links TRBV3-1 to TRBJ1-4; D is uncertain. This CDR3 comprises 15 residues. Trimming took 1 base from V and 5 from J, leaving 11 bases between them. Germline V gene sequence: CDR1 LGHDT, CDR2 YNNKEL (reference sequence).

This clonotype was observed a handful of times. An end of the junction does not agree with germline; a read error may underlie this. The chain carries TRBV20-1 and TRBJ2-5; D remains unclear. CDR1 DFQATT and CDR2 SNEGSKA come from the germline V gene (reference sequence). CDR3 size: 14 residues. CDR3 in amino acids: CSARALGDQETQYF. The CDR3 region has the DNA TGCAGTGCTAGAGCCCTCGGAGACCAGGAGACCCAGTACTTC.

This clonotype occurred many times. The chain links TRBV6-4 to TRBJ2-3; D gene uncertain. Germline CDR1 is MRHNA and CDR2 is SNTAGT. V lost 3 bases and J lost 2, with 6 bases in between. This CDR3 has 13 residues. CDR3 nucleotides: TGTGCCAGCAGTGAAGGTAACACAGATACGCAGTATTTT. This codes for CASSEGNTDTQYF.

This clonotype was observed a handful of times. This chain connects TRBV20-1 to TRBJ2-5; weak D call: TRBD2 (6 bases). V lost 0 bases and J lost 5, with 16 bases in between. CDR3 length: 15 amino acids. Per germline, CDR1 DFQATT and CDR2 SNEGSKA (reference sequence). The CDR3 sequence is CSARDSGPVGETQYF. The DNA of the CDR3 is TGCAGTGCTAGAGATAGCGGACCAGTGGGGGAGACCCAGTACTTC.

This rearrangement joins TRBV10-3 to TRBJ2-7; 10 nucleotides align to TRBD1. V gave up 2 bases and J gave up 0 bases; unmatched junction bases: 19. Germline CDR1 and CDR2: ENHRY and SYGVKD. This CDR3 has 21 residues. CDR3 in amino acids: CAISERRQGACRPPLSYEQYF. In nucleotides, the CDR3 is TGTGCCATCAGTGAGAGGAGACAGGGGGCTTGTAGGCCTCCTCTCTCCTACGAGCAGTACTTC.

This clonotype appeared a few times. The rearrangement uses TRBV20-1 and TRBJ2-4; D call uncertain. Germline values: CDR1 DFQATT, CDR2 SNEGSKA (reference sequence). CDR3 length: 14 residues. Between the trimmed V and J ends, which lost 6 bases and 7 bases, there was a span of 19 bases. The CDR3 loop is CSARKAKVSNIQYF. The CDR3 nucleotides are TGCAGTGCCAGAAAGGCTAAAGTCTCGAACATTCAGTACTTC.

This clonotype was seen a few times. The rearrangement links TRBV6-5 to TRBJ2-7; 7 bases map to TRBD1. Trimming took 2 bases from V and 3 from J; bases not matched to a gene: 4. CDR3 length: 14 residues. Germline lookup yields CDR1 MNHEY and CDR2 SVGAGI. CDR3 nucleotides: TGTGCCAGCAGTTACGACGCAGGGGGCTACGAGCAGTACTTC. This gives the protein CASSYDAGGYEQYF.

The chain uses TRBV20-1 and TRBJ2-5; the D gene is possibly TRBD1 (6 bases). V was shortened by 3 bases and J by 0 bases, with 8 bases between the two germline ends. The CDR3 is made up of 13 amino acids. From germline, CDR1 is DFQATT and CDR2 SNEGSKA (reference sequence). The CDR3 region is CSASQGYQETQYF. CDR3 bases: TGCAGTGCTAGCCAGGGGTACCAAGAGACCCAGTACTTC.

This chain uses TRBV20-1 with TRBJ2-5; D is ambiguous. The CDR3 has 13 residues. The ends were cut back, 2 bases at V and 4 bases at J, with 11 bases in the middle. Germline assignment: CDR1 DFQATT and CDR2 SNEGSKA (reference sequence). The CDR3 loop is CSARIRMGETQYF. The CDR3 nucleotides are TGCAGTGCTAGAATCCGCATGGGAGAGACCCAGTACTTC.

The DNA of the CDR3 is TGCAGTGCTAGTAGGGCGGGATCCACAGATACGCAGTATTTT. This codes for CSASRAGSTDTQYF. This chain connects TRBV20-1 to TRBJ2-3; D might be TRBD2 (6 bases). The length of the CDR3 is 14 residues. The V and J ends lost 3 bases and 2 bases respectively, with 12 bases between them. Germline CDR1 DFQATT, CDR2 SNEGSKA (reference sequence).

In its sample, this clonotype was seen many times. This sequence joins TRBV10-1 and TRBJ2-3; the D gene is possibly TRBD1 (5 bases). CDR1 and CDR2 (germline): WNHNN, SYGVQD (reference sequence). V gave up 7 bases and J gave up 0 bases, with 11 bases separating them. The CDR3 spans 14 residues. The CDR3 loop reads CASTPDISTDTQYF. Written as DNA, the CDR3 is TGCGCCAGCACTCCGGACATTAGCACAGATACGCAGTATTTT.

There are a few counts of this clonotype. CDR3 DNA sequence: TGCAGTGCTAGAGGAACAGGGTTAGATACGCAGTATTTT. Its translation is CSARGTGLDTQYF. The chain couples TRBV20-1 to TRBJ2-3; D may be TRBD1 (6 bases). Trimming pared 1 base from V and 5 bases from J, leaving 10 bases between. The CDR3 totals 13 residues. Germline V gene data show CDR1 as DFQATT and CDR2 as SNEGSKA (reference sequence).

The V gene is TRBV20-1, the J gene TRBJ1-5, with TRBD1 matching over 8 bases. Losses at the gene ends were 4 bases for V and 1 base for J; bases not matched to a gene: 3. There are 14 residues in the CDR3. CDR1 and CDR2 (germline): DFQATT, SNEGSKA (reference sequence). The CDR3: CSATTGASNQPQHF. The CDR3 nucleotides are TGCAGTGCTACGACAGGGGCGAGCAATCAGCCCCAGCATTTT.

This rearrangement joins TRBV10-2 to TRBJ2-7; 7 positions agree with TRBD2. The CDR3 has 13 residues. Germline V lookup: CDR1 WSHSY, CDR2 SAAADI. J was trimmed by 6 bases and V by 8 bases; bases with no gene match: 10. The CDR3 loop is CASRAGIFVEQYF. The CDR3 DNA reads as TGCGCCAGCCGAGCGGGAATTTTTGTCGAGCAGTACTTC.

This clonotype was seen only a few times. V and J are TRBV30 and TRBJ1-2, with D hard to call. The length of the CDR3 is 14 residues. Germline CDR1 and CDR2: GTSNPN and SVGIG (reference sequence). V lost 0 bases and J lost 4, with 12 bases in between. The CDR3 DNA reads TGTGCCTGGAGTGTACTTAGGCAGTTCTATGGCTACACCTTC. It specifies CAWSVLRQFYGYTF.

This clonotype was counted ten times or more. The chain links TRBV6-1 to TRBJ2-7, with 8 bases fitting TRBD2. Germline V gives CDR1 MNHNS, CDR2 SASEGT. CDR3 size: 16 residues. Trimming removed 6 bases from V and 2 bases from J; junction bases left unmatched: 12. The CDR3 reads CASSFPYGAGAYEQYF. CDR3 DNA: TGTGCCAGCAGCTTCCCTTACGGAGCGGGAGCCTACGAGCAGTACTTC.

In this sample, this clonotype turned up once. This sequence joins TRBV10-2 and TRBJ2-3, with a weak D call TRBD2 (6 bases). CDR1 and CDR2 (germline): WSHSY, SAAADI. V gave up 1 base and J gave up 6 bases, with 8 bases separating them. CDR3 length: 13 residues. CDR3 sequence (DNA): TGCGCCAGCAGTGAGTACCTAGCGGATACGCAGTATTTT. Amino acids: CASSEYLADTQYF.

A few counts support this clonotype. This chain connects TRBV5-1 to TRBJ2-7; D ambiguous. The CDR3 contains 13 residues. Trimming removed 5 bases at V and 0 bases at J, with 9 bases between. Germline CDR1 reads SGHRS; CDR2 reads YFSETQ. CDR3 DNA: TGCGCCAGCAGGGTGTCAGTCTCCTACGAGCAGTACTTC. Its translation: CASRVSVSYEQYF.

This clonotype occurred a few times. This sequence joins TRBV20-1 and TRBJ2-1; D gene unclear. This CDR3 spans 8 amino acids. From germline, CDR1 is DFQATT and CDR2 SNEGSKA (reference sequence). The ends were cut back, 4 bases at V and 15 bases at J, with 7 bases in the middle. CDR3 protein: CSATDGFF. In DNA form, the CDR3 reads TGCAGTGCTACAGATGGGTTCTTC.

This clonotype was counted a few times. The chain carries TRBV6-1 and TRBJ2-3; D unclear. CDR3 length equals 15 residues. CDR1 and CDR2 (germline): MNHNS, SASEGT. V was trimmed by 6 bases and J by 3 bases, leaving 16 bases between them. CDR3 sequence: CASSWGTRPTDTQYF. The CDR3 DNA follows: TGTGCCAGCAGCTGGGGTACTCGGCCAACAGATACGCAGTATTTT.

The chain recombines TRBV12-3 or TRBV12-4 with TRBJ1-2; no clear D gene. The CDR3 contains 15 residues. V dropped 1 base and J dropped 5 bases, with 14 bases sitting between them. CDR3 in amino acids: CASSLDYSRLYGYTF. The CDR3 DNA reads TGTGCCAGCAGTTTAGACTATTCCAGACTTTATGGCTACACCTTC.

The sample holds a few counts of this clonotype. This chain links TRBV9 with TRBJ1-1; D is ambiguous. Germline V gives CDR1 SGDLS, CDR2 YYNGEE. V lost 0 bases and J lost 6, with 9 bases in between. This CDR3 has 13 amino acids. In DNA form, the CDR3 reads TGTGCCAGCAGCGTAGAGGAGCGCGCTGAAGCTTTCTTT. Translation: CASSVEERAEAFF.

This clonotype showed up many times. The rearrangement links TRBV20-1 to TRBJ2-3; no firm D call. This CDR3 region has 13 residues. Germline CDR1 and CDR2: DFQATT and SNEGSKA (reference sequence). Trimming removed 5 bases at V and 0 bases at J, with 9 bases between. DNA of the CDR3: TGCAGTGCTCCCTCTCAAAGCACAGATACGCAGTATTTT. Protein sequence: CSAPSQSTDTQYF.